The clone carrying this T cell receptor (beta chain) has just a few counts. Its specificity is unknown. One entry per CDR3 protein results from TCRdb running MiXCR on the 5' RACE reads. Counted here are about 1.7 million distinct CDR3 sequences, about 31% occurring once; the ten biggest clones make up over 0.25%. This CDR3 is built from 14 residues. Germline CDR1 is SGHAT and CDR2 is FQNNGV. V shed 5 bases and J shed 4 bases, with 13 bases lying between them. These data are taken from a study of identical twins. Study-level points and caveats: Analyses of zero insertions could be partly confounded by invariant MAIT and iNKT cells.

This TCR was recovered from a newborn girl in good health. The V and J genes are TRBV11-2 and TRBJ2-3; a weak D match, TRBD2 (6 bases). The sample comprised cord blood. CDR3 residues: CASSPTGTPDTQYF. CDR3 nucleotide sequence: TGTGCCAGCAGCCCTACCGGGACTCCAGATACGCAGTATTTT.